This T cell receptor beta chain derives from a study of T cell responses to AZD1222 COVID-19 vaccine. Findings and limits, study-wide: Increases in Spike-specific TCR breadth and depth were seen after two AZD1222 doses.

The protocol was immunoSEQ multiplex PCR, while the TCRdb copy is restricted to in-frame clones and leaves out a portion. Of 150,000 to 200,000 clones listed, roughly nine tenths are singletons. Pooling was applied to second doses at about 4 or about 12 weeks. Points on this clone: Antigen specificity is unknown.

The sample in question was peripheral blood, obtained 28 days after the second AZD1222 dose. This clonotype was obtained from an adult who received the AZD1222 COVID-19 vaccine.

The CDR3 DNA is TGTGCCAGCAGTCCAGGGGTTGTAGCTTTCTTT. As protein: CASSPGVVAFF. The J gene is TRBJ1-1, the V gene TRBV12-3 or TRBV12-4; the D gene is possibly TRBD1 (6 bases). V was cut by 5 bases and J by 10 bases, with 11 bases left in between. The CDR3 is 11 amino acids.